The present entry profiles one T cell receptor (beta chain) with its context. This sample was included in a study of blood T cells in healthy people across ages. Study-level background: Per two T cells, template switching captured roughly one barcoded beta molecule.

CDR1 and CDR2 (germline): LNHNV, YYDKDF (reference sequence). This CDR3 region has 12 residues. PCR was performed a second time for about 7 to 11 cycles using a sample-barcoded 5' primer and a J-beta primer mix. TCRdb re-called the 5' RACE reads through MiXCR, storing one row per CDR3 protein. The table has nearly 800,000 distinct CDR3 sequences, around 25% seen once. Each of the donors had 9 to 10 milliliters of peripheral blood drawn into EDTA-treated Vacutainer tubes. These data were also filed under a second study, of T cells of mothers and their children. From that study: During the second PCR, the M1S primer introduced sample barcodes along with 2-4 random nucleotides. The TCR beta CDR3 read count exceeded 8.5 million for each mother and was some 2.7 million for each child.

This receptor was taken from a boy between 5 and 17 years old in good health. The chain recombines TRBV15 with TRBJ2-5; D gene unclear. The better agreement between TRBJ2-7 and the DNA end casts doubt on the J call. The sample taken for sequencing was blood. CDR3 in amino acids: CATSQESYEQYF. CDR3 bases: TGTGCCACCAGCCAAGAATCCTACGAGCAGTACTTC.